Below are 11 T cell receptor beta chains sequenced from a single sample in a study of T cells in women clearing cervical HPV infection. Only in-frame clones appear in the TCRdb table, and some are missing; sequencing was by immunoSEQ multiplex PCR. Recorded for this sample: over 25,000 clones. Sample: blood buffy coat. The receptors stem from a woman between 18 and 75 years old with a cervical HPV16 infection that either progressed to CIN3+ or cleared (not recorded which).

Concerning this clone: The read terminates 3 residues before the CDR3 end, so the remaining end is supplied by the germline J gene. The chain couples TRBV7-2 to TRBJ1-1, with D possibly matching TRBD1 (5 bases). The germline V gene encodes CDR1 SGHTA and CDR2 FQGNSA. Trimming pared 5 bases from V and 0 bases from J, leaving 7 bases between. The length of the CDR3 is 13 residues. The CDR3 DNA, read in part, is TGTGCCAGCAGCAGGGGCCTGAACACTGAA. This sequence encodes CASSRGLNTE. In full, the CDR3 is CASSRGLNTEAFF.

As for this clone: The missing CDR3 end, 3 residues past where the read stops, is filled in from the germline J gene. This chain links TRBV5-1 with TRBJ1-1; tentatively, D is TRBD1 (6 bases). With 4 bases removed from V and 1 base from J, the gap between germline ends came to 11 bases. This CDR3 has 14 residues. In germline, CDR1 is SGHRS, CDR2 YFSETQ. CDR3 DNA (partial): TGCGCCAGCAGCCTACAGGGTCAGAACACTGAA. Its translation: CASSLQGQNTE. The entire CDR3 protein is CASSLQGQNTEAFF.

Concerning this clone: The read stops 3 residues short of the end of the CDR3; the missing end is completed from the germline J gene. The V gene is TRBV19, the J gene TRBJ1-1, with D perhaps matching TRBD1 (5 bases). Trimming pared 3 bases from V and 7 bases from J, leaving 12 bases between. CDR1 is LNHDA and CDR2 is SQIVND in the germline V gene (reference sequence). The CDR3 sequence is 13 residues long. CDR3 sequence: CASSIVVDNEAFF. The sequenced part of the CDR3 DNA is TGTGCCAGTAGTATTGTAGTGGACAATGAA. Together with reference TRBV19 and TRBJ1-1, the CDR3 gives the full variable domain: DGGITQSPKYLFRKEGQNVTLSCEQNLNHDAMYWYRQDPGQGLRLIYYSQIVNDFQKGDIAEGYSVSREKKESFPLTVTSAQKNPTAFYLCASSIVVDNEAFFGQGTRLTVV.

About this clone itself: Read coverage stops 3 residues before the CDR3 terminus; the germline J gene supplies the remainder. This sequence joins TRBV7-8 and TRBJ1-3; the D gene is possibly TRBD1 (5 bases). V was shortened by 1 base and J by 0 bases, with 7 bases between the two germline ends. Looked up from germline, CDR1 is SGHVS and CDR2 is FQNEAQ. This CDR3 has 15 amino acids. CDR3 bases read: TGTGCCAGCAGCTTAGAAGGGGACTCTGGAAACACC. Translation: CASSLEGDSGNT. From start to end, the CDR3 is CASSLEGDSGNTIYF.

Concerning this clone: The sequenced fragment ends 3 residues before the CDR3 boundary, so the rest is inferred from the germline J gene. This rearrangement joins TRBV7-3 to TRBJ1-1, with D possibly matching TRBD1 (6 bases). The CDR3 covers 13 residues. Per germline, CDR1 SGHTA and CDR2 FQGTGA. V was clipped by 4 bases and J by 1 base, with 7 bases between them. The sequenced CDR3 bases are TGTGCCAGCAGCTGGGGACAGAACACTGAA. Translated: CASSWGQNTE. The whole CDR3 protein reads CASSWGQNTEAFF.

With regard to this clone: The read halts 3 residues ahead of the CDR3 end, with the missing end drawn from the germline J gene. The chain links TRBV7-6 to TRBJ1-2; TRBD1 might be the D (6 bases). This CDR3 comprises 15 residues. Germline V gene sequence: CDR1 SGHVS, CDR2 FNYEAQ. The V gene lost 4 bases and the J gene lost 2 bases, with 14 bases spanning the gap. The part of the CDR3 DNA that was read is TGTGCCAGCAGCTCATATACCCAGGGGAACTATGGC. This encodes CASSSYTQGNYG. From start to end, the CDR3 is CASSSYTQGNYGYTF.

A word on this clone: The CDR3 end is not reached by the read, which stops 3 residues before it; the germline J gene fills it in. The chain has TRBV19 and TRBJ1-2; no clear D gene. The germline CDR1 and CDR2 sequences are LNHDA and SQIVND (reference sequence). The CDR3 length is 13 residues. Partial CDR3 DNA: TGTGCCAGTAGTATGTTAGGGCGTAACGGC. Its translation: CASSMLGRNG. The full CDR3 protein is CASSMLGRNGYTF.

Concerning this clone: The CDR3 end is not reached by the read, which stops 3 residues before it; the germline J gene fills it in. The chain joins TRBV7-8 to TRBJ1-2, with D unresolved. With 1 base removed from V and 3 bases from J, the gap between germline ends came to 9 bases. The CDR3 covers 14 residues. Germline V lookup: CDR1 SGHVS, CDR2 FQNEAQ. The CDR3 protein is CASSLGAGDYGYTF. The CDR3 bases that were read are TGTGCCAGCAGCTTAGGGGCAGGAGACTATGGC.

Regarding this clone: The CDR3 end falls 3 residues outside the read, so it is completed with the germline J gene. The V gene is TRBV7-2, the J gene TRBJ2-3; D is possibly TRBD1 (6 bases). Germline V gives CDR1 SGHTA, CDR2 FQGNSA. The CDR3 spans 15 residues. V was shortened by 2 bases and J by 0 bases, with 9 bases between the two germline ends. The CDR3 here is CASSLRDRSTDTQYF. The covered CDR3 bases are TGTGCCAGCAGCTTACGCGACAGGAGCACAGATACG.

With respect to this clone: The DNA ends 3 residues before the CDR3 does, and the rest of the CDR3 is filled in from the germline J gene. The chain couples TRBV5-4 to TRBJ2-5; 13 bases are a match to TRBD2. The CDR3 is made up of 15 amino acids. Germline loops: CDR1 SGHNT, CDR2 YYREEE (reference sequence). V trimming: 1 base; J trimming: 5 bases; junction bases outside the gene matches: 2. Incomplete CDR3 DNA: TGTGCCAGCAGCTTGCGGACTAGCGGGAGCGAGACC. Amino acid sequence: CASSLRTSGSET. The CDR3 in full is CASSLRTSGSETQYF.

A remark on this clone: The CDR3 end lies 3 residues beyond the end of the read and is filled in from the germline J gene. The chain carries TRBV7-9 and TRBJ2-2; D is possibly TRBD1 (5 bases). The CDR3 is 14 residues long. Germline CDR1 SEHNR, CDR2 FQNEAQ (reference sequence). The chain's CDR3 is CASRFDRFNEKLFF. The CDR3 DNA, read in part, is TGTGCCAGCAGGTTCGACAGATTTAATGAAAAG.